The 22 T cell receptor beta chains listed next were all sequenced from one sample in a study of blood T cells in healthy people across ages. PCR was performed a second time for about 7 to 12 cycles using a sample-barcoded 5' primer and a J-beta primer mix. TCRdb re-called the 5' RACE reads with MiXCR, one entry per CDR3 protein. The data contain over 1.5 million distinct CDR3 sequences, 40% to 55% of them seen just once; the ten biggest clones take up over 2%. The material sequenced was blood. The receptors come from a middle-aged woman in good health.

A few counts support this clonotype. The chain employs TRBV5-1 and TRBJ2-7, with D possibly matching TRBD1 (6 bases). The V gene lost 2 bases and the J gene lost 1 base, with 19 bases spanning the gap. Per germline, CDR1 SGHRS and CDR2 YFSETQ. The CDR3 length is 17 residues. The CDR3 is CASSFPGQAGGSYEQYF. The CDR3 DNA reads as TGCGCCAGCAGCTTCCCGGGACAAGCCGGCGGTTCCTACGAGCAGTACTTC.

This chain connects TRBV7-9 to TRBJ2-1; 8 positions match TRBD1. TRBJ2-7 explains the end of the DNA better; the J call may be wrong. Germline lookup yields CDR1 SEHNR and CDR2 FQNEAQ (reference sequence). The CDR3 length is 15 residues. This chain's CDR3 is CASSFENRGTYEQYF. Here the CDR3 DNA reads TGTGCCAGCAGCTTCGAAAACAGGGGGACCTACGAGCAGTACTTC.

V and J are TRBV5-1 and TRBJ2-1; 9 bases are a match to TRBD2. Trimming cost V 2 bases and J 5 bases; bases outside gene matches: 5. Germline V gives CDR1 SGHRS, CDR2 YFSETQ. The CDR3 consists of 15 residues. CDR3 residues: CASSFGGGANNEQFF. In DNA, the CDR3 is TGCGCCAGCAGCTTTGGCGGGGGGGCAAACAATGAGCAGTTCTTC. The full variable domain, rest sourced from reference TRBV5-1 and TRBJ2-1, is KAGVTQTPRYLIKTRGQQVTLSCSPISGHRSVSWYQQTPGQGLQFLFEYFSETQRNKGNFPGRFSGRQFSNSRSEMNVSTLELGDSALYLCASSFGGGANNEQFFGPGTRLTVL.

The chain uses TRBV9 and TRBJ2-4; TRBD1 matches at 12 bases. Losses at the gene ends were 6 bases for V and 4 bases for J; bases not matched to a gene: 5. The CDR3 length is 15 residues. Per germline, CDR1 SGDLS and CDR2 YYNGEE. CDR3 in DNA: TGTGCCAGCAATCGGGGACAGGGGGCGAAAAACATTCAGTACTTC. It encodes CASNRGQGAKNIQYF.

This clonotype was detected a few times. V is TRBV20-1 and J is TRBJ1-2; 7 bases map to TRBD1. The V gene end was trimmed by 8 bases and the J gene end by 6 bases; junction bases not matched to a gene: 18. CDR3 length: 15 residues. Germline V gene data show CDR1 as DFQATT and CDR2 as SNEGSKA (reference sequence). CDR3 in DNA: TGCAGTAGTTACTTGATACAGGGGTTTAAGGATGGCTACACCTTC. It specifies CSSYLIQGFKDGYTF.

The CDR3 coding sequence is TGTGCCAGCAAGGACGGGCCGAGGGGCGAGCAGTACTTC. Translation: CASKDGPRGEQYF. The chain uses TRBV28 and TRBJ2-4; either TRBD1 or TRBD2 may fit D (5 bases each). The J call is in doubt because the DNA end fits TRBJ2-7 better. The CDR3 totals 13 residues. The germline gives CDR1 MDHEN, CDR2 SYDVKM.

The CDR3 DNA sequence: TGTGCCAGCAGCGTGGGCGGGACTAACACCGGGGAGCTGTTTTTT. Protein sequence: CASSVGGTNTGELFF. The chain is built from TRBV9 and TRBJ2-2, with a weak D call TRBD2 (6 bases). Deletions cut 2 bases from V and 2 bases from J, with 10 bases between. The CDR3 runs to 15 residues. Germline CDR1 is SGDLS and CDR2 is YYNGEE.

The chain combines TRBV7-9 with TRBJ1-1; tentatively, D is TRBD1 (5 bases). CDR1 is SEHNR, CDR2 FQNEAQ, per germline (reference sequence). The V and J ends lost 5 bases and 1 base respectively, with 14 bases between them. CDR3 length: 15 residues. In DNA, the CDR3 is TGTGCCAGCAGCCCACAAGGGACGGGGAACACTGAAGCTTTCTTT. Amino acids: CASSPQGTGNTEAFF.

The chain employs TRBV29-1 and TRBJ2-1, with D perhaps given as TRBD1 or TRBD2 (5 bases each). The CDR3 is made up of 12 amino acids. Per the germline V gene, CDR1 is SQVTM and CDR2 is ANQGSEA. Trimming took off 7 bases at V and 8 bases at J, with 15 bases between the two ends. This CDR3 is CSGRKGPDEQFF. CDR3 DNA: TGCAGCGGGAGGAAGGGGCCGGATGAGCAGTTCTTC.

This clonotype turned up a few times. This chain connects TRBV7-2 to TRBJ1-2, with no clear D. The length of the CDR3 is 15 residues. V was pared by 1 base and J by 1 base, with 10 bases between. Germline V gene data show CDR1 as SGHTA and CDR2 as FQGNSA. CDR3 protein: CASSLVGSDNYGYTF. DNA of the CDR3: TGTGCCAGCAGCTTAGTTGGCTCGGATAACTATGGCTACACCTTC.

The chain is built from TRBV29-1 and TRBJ2-7, with 13 nucleotides matching TRBD2. Trimming removed 4 bases from V and 0 bases from J; junction bases left unmatched: 9. CDR1 SQVTM and CDR2 ANQGSEA come from the germline V gene. The CDR3 consists of 17 residues. The DNA for the CDR3 is TGCAGCGTTGTTACTAGCGGGGGGGCCCACTACTCCTACGAGCAGTACTTC. It encodes CSVVTSGGAHYSYEQYF.

Here the CDR3 reads CASSVGGGEVSDTQYF. In nucleotides, the CDR3 is TGTGCCAGCAGCGTAGGAGGCGGGGAAGTCTCAGATACGCAGTATTTT. This chain joins TRBV9 and TRBJ2-3; D may be TRBD2 (6 bases). Trimming shortened V by 0 bases and J by 4 bases, and 15 bases separated the two germline ends. The CDR3 is made up of 16 amino acids. Germline V lookup: CDR1 SGDLS, CDR2 YYNGEE.

This clonotype was recorded a few times. The chain recombines TRBV7-2 with TRBJ2-1; maybe TRBD2 (6 bases). The ends were cut back, 4 bases at V and 8 bases at J, with 15 bases in the middle. Germline CDR1 SGHTA, CDR2 FQGNSA. This CDR3 comprises 14 residues. CDR3 DNA sequence: TGTGCCAGCAGCTCGCTGGGACTTATCGATGAGCAGTTCTTC. Its translation: CASSSLGLIDEQFF. The entire variable domain, with the rest obtained from reference TRBV7-2 and TRBJ2-1, is as follows: GAGVSQSPSNKVTEKGKDVELRCDPISGHTALYWYRQSLGQGLEFLIYFQGNSAPDKSGLPSDRFSAERTGGSVSTLTIQRTQQEDSAVYLCASSSLGLIDEQFFGPGTRLTVL.

The chain carries TRBV11-2 and TRBJ1-5; no definite D call. The ends were cut back, 4 bases at V and 0 bases at J, with 10 bases in the middle. Looked up from germline, CDR1 is SGHAT and CDR2 is FQNNGV. The CDR3 consists of 15 residues. The CDR3 reads CASSYEGVSNQPQHF. CDR3 nucleotides: TGTGCCAGCAGCTATGAGGGAGTTAGCAATCAGCCCCAGCATTTT.

The CDR3 DNA follows: TGTGCCAGCAGTCGACAGGGCGGGGTCGGTAACTATGGCTACACCTTC. Amino acids: CASSRQGGVGNYGYTF. This chain connects TRBV2 to TRBJ1-2, with TRBD1 identical over 7 bases. V shed 5 bases, J shed 1 base, and the junction held 10 bases outside the gene matches. This CDR3 has 16 residues. Germline V gives CDR1 SNHLY, CDR2 FYNNEI.

The CDR3 DNA reads as TGTGCCAGCAGTTACGCGGACGGCTATAATTCACCCCTCCACTTT. It codes for CASSYADGYNSPLHF. The gene calls are TRBV6-2 or TRBV6-3 and TRBJ1-6; D ambiguous. Trimming cost V 2 bases and J 3 bases, with 8 bases left between them. The CDR3 runs 15 residues. Per germline, CDR1 MNHEY and CDR2 SVGEGT.

This clonotype was observed a handful of times. This rearrangement joins TRBV4-3 to TRBJ2-1; the D is unclear. CDR1 LGHNA and CDR2 YSLEER come from the germline V gene. V lost 5 bases to trimming and J lost 7 bases, with 24 bases between them. The length of the CDR3 is 17 residues. The CDR3 DNA sequence: TGCGCCAGCAGCTCAAAGCATATTGTAGGAACCCGAAATGAGCAGTTCTTC. Protein sequence: CASSSKHIVGTRNEQFF.

The CDR3 region is CASSYSGDRAGNIQYF. CDR3 in DNA: TGTGCCAGCAGTTACTCGGGGGACAGGGCTGGAAACATTCAGTACTTC. The chain is built from TRBV6-6 and TRBJ2-4; TRBD1 aligns across 9 bases. CDR1 is MNHNY and CDR2 is SVGAGI in the germline V gene (reference sequence). Germline trimming cut 0 bases from V and 6 bases from J; bases unmatched to any gene: 6. The CDR3 runs to 16 residues.

The chain links TRBV28 to TRBJ2-7; a weak D match, TRBD2 (6 bases). This CDR3 has 12 residues. Trimming stripped 10 bases from V and 2 bases from J, with 12 bases between. Germline lookup yields CDR1 MDHEN and CDR2 SYDVKM. CDR3 DNA: TGTGCCACCCTCAGGACTACCTACGAGCAGTACTTC. This gives the protein CATLRTTYEQYF.

The chain is built from TRBV2 and TRBJ2-7; 11 positions agree with TRBD2. The CDR3 totals 14 residues. Germline CDR1 is SNHLY and CDR2 is FYNNEI. Trimming removed 6 bases from V and 4 bases from J; junction bases left unmatched: 5. CDR3 residues: CASRPGLAEYEQYF. The CDR3 region has the DNA TGTGCCAGCAGACCGGGACTAGCGGAGTACGAGCAGTACTTC.

The chain uses TRBV6-1 and TRBJ2-7; TRBD2 aligns across 8 bases. The tail of the sequence fits TRBJ2-5 better, so the J call may be wrong. CDR1 MNHNS and CDR2 SASEGT come from the germline V gene. This CDR3 has 14 amino acids. CDR3 sequence: CAAFGGADQETQYF. Here the CDR3 DNA reads TGTGCCGCGTTCGGGGGGGCGGACCAAGAGACCCAGTACTTC.

This sequence joins TRBV19 and TRBJ2-1; 12 nucleotides agree with TRBD1. The DNA end is more similar to TRBJ2-7, so the J call may be wrong. The CDR3 contains 16 residues. From germline, CDR1 is LNHDA and CDR2 SQIVND (reference sequence). The CDR3 nucleotides read TGTGCCAGTAGTGTATGGGACAGGGGGCTTAGTAATGAGCAGTACTTC. As protein: CASSVWDRGLSNEQYF.